Described below is a single TCR beta chain sequence and its context. Its antigen is not yet known. No per-base quality is available; no much larger clone lies one base away. The entry originates in a study of siplizumab effects on memory and regulatory T cells (dated by TCRdb to about 2019). With respect to the entire study: The effect of the anti-CD2 antibody siplizumab on alloreactive T-cell subsets was examined in allogeneic mixed lymphocyte reactions constructed from human PBMCs. What the authors observed across the whole study: The suppressive function of proliferating Tregs from siplizumab cultures was not functionally confirmed. Siplizumab significantly reduced the cumulative frequency of alloreactive sequences traceable to unstimulated CD4+ memory T cells. Because sequences below about 10^-5 frequency were poorly captured, only a minor fraction of alloreactive clones could be mapped to unstimulated subsets. Among mappable alloreactive CD4+ clones, an average Treg-derived fraction of roughly 70% was observed with siplizumab, compared with roughly 27% in control reactions. About 80-97% of proliferating CD4+ or CD8+ clones could not be given a naive or memory phenotype. Unstimulated naive T cells appeared to be more diverse than memory T cells, and naive cells seemed to make a substantial contribution to the alloresponse.

The receptor library was made with the immunoSEQ multiplex PCR assay. Around 94,000 TCR templates per sample were assayed on the deep sequencing platform. Genomic DNA extracted from sorted T cells was used for TCRbeta CDR3 sequencing. The study's own analysis went as follows. The R programming language was used for the clonal analysis of the TCRbeta CDR3 data. Comparing unstimulated samples against CFSE-low samples taken after the reaction was how alloreactive CD4+ and CD8+ clones were defined. Regulatory or non-regulatory origin of alloreactive CD4+ clones was assigned by matching sequences to the sorted unstimulated Treg and non-Treg repertoires. In TCRdb, the immuneACCESS table is reduced to in-frame sequences with V and J assigned. These tables do not hold every clone; where another copy was compared, an unresolved V gene accounts for under half, and the others remain unexplained. The V and J calls and clone size come from that table; D and trimming were worked out from the DNA. This sample is represented by about 60,000 clones; approximately 87% of them were singletons. The ten top clones hold around 3.8% of the sample.

CDR3 length: 12 amino acids, cysteine to phenylalanine. The kept DNA is CDR3 alone, 36 bases in frame from the first base. Deletion took 5 bases off V and 4 bases off J, with a span of 8 bases between the germline ends. The germline V gene (reference sequence) specifies LNHNV as CDR1 and YYDKDF as CDR2. Unstimulated CD4+ memory cells were also sequenced in three donor pairs, together with CD4+ naive, CD8+ TEMRA, CD8+ naive and CD8+ effector memory subsets. Sorted unstimulated T cells and proliferating T cells recovered from mixed lymphocyte reactions underwent TCRbeta CDR3 sequencing. Fresh whole blood from roughly 10 HLA-typed healthy donors was used to isolate PBMCs.

This chain is built from TRBV15 and TRBJ1-2, with the D gene uncertain. The receptor was derived from a human donor in good health. The source material was memory CD4+ T cells sorted from blood. According to the study, the label for this sample's cell subset or site signals: unstimulated CD4+ memory T cells. CDR3 reads: CATSAQSYGYTF. The sequenced DNA: TGTGCCACCAGCGCTCAATCCTATGGCTACACCTTC.